Listed here are 18 T cell receptor beta chains from one sample, sequenced in a study of T cell repertoires in cytomegalovirus infection. TCRdb called the reads again in MiXCR, with one record for every CDR3 protein. The sample holds approximately 990,000 distinct CDR3 sequences, around 30% seen once. These receptors lack a known antigen. Sequencing was performed on cultured CD8+ T cells from PBMCs, taken from culture after CMV antigen stimulation. All receptors come from a human donor in good health (CMV status not recorded). Some clones in this sample may be carry-over from other donors' samples.

The table lists this clonotype with a few counts. The chain has TRBV27 and TRBJ1-3; 9 nucleotides agree with TRBD1. This CDR3 spans 16 amino acids. The germline CDR1 and CDR2 sequences are MNHEY and SMNVEV (reference sequence). J gave up 4 bases and V 4 bases, and 8 bases lay outside the gene matches. CDR3 DNA: TGTGCCAGCAGTTCTGGACAGGGGAATGTAGGAAACACCATATATTTT. This sequence encodes CASSSGQGNVGNTIYF.

This clonotype occurred many times. This sequence joins TRBV7-9 and TRBJ1-2; D not resolved. The CDR3 covers 15 residues. Trimming took 5 bases from V and 1 from J, leaving 14 bases between them. Germline V gene lookup returns CDR1 SEHNR and CDR2 FQNEAQ (reference sequence). This CDR3 reads CASSPRAQHNYGYTF. CDR3 DNA sequence: TGTGCCAGCAGCCCCCGGGCGCAACATAACTATGGCTACACCTTC.

The rearrangement joins TRBV11-2 to TRBJ2-7; D gene uncertain. Trimming cost V 3 bases and J 2 bases, with 5 bases left between them. Germline loops: CDR1 SGHAT, CDR2 FQNNGV. This CDR3 has 12 amino acids. CDR3 nucleotides: TGTGCCAGCAGCTTGGCAGCCTACGAGCAGTACGTC. Protein sequence: CASSLAAYEQYV.

The rearrangement uses TRBV27 and TRBJ2-1; 13 nucleotides align to TRBD2. CDR3 length equals 18 residues. V lost 3 bases and J lost 4; bases outside the gene matches: 9. CDR1 is MNHEY, CDR2 SMNVEV, per germline (reference sequence). CDR3 protein: CASSLEGLAGLSYNEQFF. The CDR3 nucleotides read TGTGCCAGCAGTTTGGAGGGACTAGCGGGGCTTTCATACAATGAGCAGTTCTTC.

This clonotype has a handful of counts. The rearrangement links TRBV6-6 to TRBJ2-7, with a tentative D call TRBD1 (6 bases). Per germline, CDR1 MNHNY and CDR2 SVGAGI (reference sequence). The length of the CDR3 is 14 residues. V shed 2 bases and J shed 5 bases, with 13 bases lying between them. DNA of the CDR3: TGTGCCAGCAGTTACGTGGGGGCGCCGGACGAGCAGTACGTC. It codes for CASSYVGAPDEQYV.

The V and J genes are TRBV6-6 and TRBJ2-7, with D perhaps TRBD1 (6 bases). Germline CDR1 MNHNY, CDR2 SVGAGI (reference sequence). The V and J ends lost 6 bases and 2 bases respectively, with 17 bases between them. CDR3 length: 15 residues. The CDR3 reads CASSPGESVPYEQYF. CDR3 in DNA: TGTGCCAGCAGCCCAGGGGAAAGCGTCCCCTACGAGCAGTACTTC.

A word on this clonotype: This may be a read error, as it is one base from a much larger clone. CDR3 amino acids: CASSYPGGTEAFF. In DNA form, the CDR3 reads TGTGCCAGCAGTTACCCGGGGGGCACTGAAGCTTTCTTT. V usage is TRBV6-5 and J usage is TRBJ1-1; D might be TRBD1 (5 bases). Germline V gives CDR1 MNHEY, CDR2 SVGAGI. This CDR3 has 13 amino acids. Trimming cost V 2 bases and J 4 bases, with 8 bases left between them.

This chain links TRBV7-9 with TRBJ2-5; 9 bases are shared with TRBD1. The germline gives CDR1 SEHNR, CDR2 FQNEAQ (reference sequence). The CDR3 extends over 15 amino acids. V lost 5 bases to trimming and J lost 6 bases; unmatched junction nucleotides: 10. CDR3: CASSTDRDREKTQYF. The CDR3 DNA is TGTGCCAGCAGCACCGACCGGGACAGGGAAAAGACCCAGTACTTC.

This clonotype turned up a few times. The chain is built from TRBV12-3 or TRBV12-4 and TRBJ2-2; D ambiguous. Trimming stripped 1 base from V and 4 bases from J, with 13 bases between. The CDR3 sequence is 16 residues long. The chain's CDR3 is CASSLGAGPSTGELFF. CDR3 nucleotide sequence: TGTGCCAGCAGTTTAGGGGCAGGCCCGAGCACCGGGGAGCTGTTTTTT.

V and J are TRBV29-1 and TRBJ1-2; 9 bases match TRBD1. The CDR3 totals 13 residues. J was trimmed by 8 bases and V by 6 bases; bases with no gene match: 10. Germline loops: CDR1 SQVTM, CDR2 ANQGSEA. The CDR3 loop reads CSVFGGQGDGYTF. The CDR3 region has the DNA TGCAGCGTGTTCGGGGGACAGGGAGACGGCTACACCTTC. Complete variable domain (other parts from reference TRBV29-1 and TRBJ1-2): SAVISQKPSRDICQRGTSLTIQCQVDSQVTMMFWYRQQPGQSLTLIATANQGSEATYESGFVIDKFPISRPNLTFSTLTVSNMSPEDSSIYLCSVFGGQGDGYTFGSGTRLTVV.

V is TRBV12-3 or TRBV12-4 and J is TRBJ2-1, with D perhaps TRBD1 or TRBD2 (6 bases each). V lost 6 bases, J lost 6 bases, and 12 bases lay in between. This CDR3 has 13 residues. CDR3 region: CASRSRGGNEQFF. In nucleotides, the CDR3 is TGTGCCAGCAGGTCCAGGGGAGGCAATGAGCAGTTCTTC.

This clonotype has ten or more counts. This chain connects TRBV7-9 to TRBJ1-1; D remains unclear. The ends were cut back, 7 bases at V and 7 bases at J, with 13 bases in the middle. This CDR3 is 12 amino acids long. Germline V gene lookup returns CDR1 SEHNR and CDR2 FQNEAQ (reference sequence). Here the CDR3 reads CASTSRVVEAFF. CDR3 nucleotides: TGTGCCAGCACCTCAAGGGTCGTTGAAGCTTTCTTT.

The V call is TRBV7-2, the J call TRBJ1-5; D might be TRBD1 (6 bases). V was clipped by 2 bases and J by 5 bases, with 16 bases between them. The length of the CDR3 is 16 residues. Germline values: CDR1 SGHTA, CDR2 FQGNSA. The DNA of the CDR3 is TGTGCCAGCAGCTTAACCTTAGGGGGGGCGGATCAGCCCCAGCATTTT. Its translation: CASSLTLGGADQPQHF.

This chain connects TRBV15 to TRBJ2-7; 9 bases fit TRBD1. Germline V gives CDR1 LNHNV, CDR2 YYDKDF (reference sequence). The CDR3 spans 16 residues. The junction had 15 bases not matched to a gene; V was cut back by 3 bases and J by 9 bases. The CDR3 nucleotides are TGTGCCACCAGCAGGGATGAGTACCGGGACAGGGCCGTGCAGTACTTC. Protein product: CATSRDEYRDRAVQYF.

This clonotype has just one count. A read error may be the cause here, since a much bigger clone is one base away. The rearrangement uses TRBV7-4 and TRBJ2-6, with D possibly being TRBD1 (6 bases). The CDR3 covers 15 residues. Germline CDR1 SGHVT, CDR2 SQSDAQ. CDR3 coding DNA: TGTGTCAGCAGCTTAGAGGGGGCTGGGGCCAACGTCCTGACTTTC. It specifies CVSSLEGAGANVLTF.

The table lists this clonotype with a few counts. The chain has TRBV25-1 and TRBJ2-1, with 8 nucleotides matching TRBD2. The germline gives CDR1 MGHDK, CDR2 SYGVNS. Trimming cost V 4 bases and J 4 bases; bases outside gene matches: 6. The CDR3 contains 15 residues. The CDR3 loop is CASSVGRGVYNEQFF. CDR3 bases: TGTGCCAGCAGTGTGGGGCGGGGGGTTTACAATGAGCAGTTCTTC.

This chain uses TRBV27 with TRBJ1-1; no clear D. Trimming took off 0 bases at V and 5 bases at J, with 7 bases between the two ends. Germline-derived CDR1 and CDR2 are MNHEY and SMNVEV (reference sequence). This CDR3 has 13 amino acids. The CDR3 bases are TGTGCCAGCAGTTTATCGATCGAGACTGAAGCTTTCTTT. This sequence encodes CASSLSIETEAFF.

This clonotype was detected a few times. The chain has TRBV27 and TRBJ2-7; perhaps TRBD2 as D (5 bases). In germline, CDR1 is MNHEY, CDR2 SMNVEV (reference sequence). The V end was cut by 6 bases, the J end by 0 bases, with 15 bases between. This CDR3 spans 15 amino acids. DNA of the CDR3: TGTGCCAGCAGGTCGGGATTCGAAAGCTCCTACGAGCAGTACTTC. It translates to CASRSGFESSYEQYF.